The sample holds many counts of the clone carrying this T cell receptor beta chain. Its specificity is unknown. The sorted Tregs were CD4+CD25+CD127-/low cells. V dropped 4 bases and J dropped 3 bases, with 9 bases sitting between them. The CDR3 spans 13 residues. Amplification of TRBV12-4/TRBJ1-2 clonotypes used adaptor-ligated barcode primers. TCRdb reanalysed the multiplex PCR reads using MiXCR and keeps one entry per CDR3 protein. The sample yields roughly 2,300 distinct CDR3 sequences, 0.95% to 1.1% seen once. Study results and caveats: About an eighth of tumor Treg sequences matched naive CD4+ cells. Greatest tumor Treg TCR overlap was with tumor naive CD4+ cells. In terms of TCR gene usage, tumor memory CD4+ T cells clustered together with blood and lymph node memory CD4+ cells, as well as with lymph node naive CD4+ cells.

This clonotype originated in a female donor with breast cancer. V is TRBV12-3 or TRBV12-4 and J is TRBJ1-2, with D perhaps matching TRBD1 (6 bases). The specimen was tumor-infiltrating Tregs sorted from the breast tumor. CDR3 sequence: CASSSRTDYGYTF. In DNA form, the CDR3 reads TGTGCCAGCAGTTCAAGGACAGACTATGGCTACACCTTC.